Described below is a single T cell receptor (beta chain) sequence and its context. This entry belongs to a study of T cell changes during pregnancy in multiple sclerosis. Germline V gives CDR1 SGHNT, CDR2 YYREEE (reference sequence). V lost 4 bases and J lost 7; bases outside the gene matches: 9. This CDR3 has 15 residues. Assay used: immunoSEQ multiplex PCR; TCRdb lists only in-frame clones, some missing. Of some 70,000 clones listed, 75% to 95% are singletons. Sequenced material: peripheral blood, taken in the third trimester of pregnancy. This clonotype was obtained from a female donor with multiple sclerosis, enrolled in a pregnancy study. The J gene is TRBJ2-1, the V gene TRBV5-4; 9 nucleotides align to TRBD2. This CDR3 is CASSLSGRVGNEQFF. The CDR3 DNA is TGTGCCAGCAGCCTTAGCGGGAGAGTGGGTAATGAGCAGTTCTTC.